This T cell receptor beta chain was captured in a study of HIV-infected children after antiretroviral therapy interruption. As to treatment: PENTA 11 planned treatment interruption arm or continuous ART arm. The TCR library was built from RNA with a 3' RACE protocol and unique molecular identifiers. TCRdb recomputed calls from the 3' RACE reads with MiXCR, one row per CDR3 protein. The sample includes more than 75,000 distinct CDR3 sequences, about 7.2% of them seen just once. This clonotype came up a few times. The sequencing used CD45RA+ CD4+ T cells from PBMCs, pooled from several time points, collected from a donor given antiretroviral therapy, either interrupted or continuous. This sample's subset: naive CD4+ CD45RA+ CD45RO- T cells. This clonotype originated in a pool of human donors with HIV.

The CDR3 is CAIRNNGYEQYF. CDR3 DNA sequence: TGTGCCATCAGAAATAATGGCTACGAGCAGTACTTC. This chain links TRBV10-3 with TRBJ2-7; D call uncertain. The CDR3 is made up of 12 amino acids. Germline lookup yields CDR1 ENHRY and CDR2 SYGVKD. V lost 6 bases to trimming and J lost 3 bases, with 9 bases between them.